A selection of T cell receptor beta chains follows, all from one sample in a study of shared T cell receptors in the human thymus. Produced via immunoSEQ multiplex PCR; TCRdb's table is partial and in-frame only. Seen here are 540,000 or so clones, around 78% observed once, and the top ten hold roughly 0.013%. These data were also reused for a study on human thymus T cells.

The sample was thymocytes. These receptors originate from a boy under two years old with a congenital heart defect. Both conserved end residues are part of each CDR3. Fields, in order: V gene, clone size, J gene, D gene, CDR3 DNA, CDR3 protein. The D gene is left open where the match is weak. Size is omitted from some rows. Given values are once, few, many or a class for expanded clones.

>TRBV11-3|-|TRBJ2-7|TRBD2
TGTGCCAGCAGCTTATTGGCCGGGAGGCCGACCTACGAGCAGTACTTC
CASSLLAGRPTYEQYF
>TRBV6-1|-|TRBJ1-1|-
TGTGCCAGCAGGGCCGGGGGGGGTGAAGCTTTCTTT
CASRAGGGEAFF
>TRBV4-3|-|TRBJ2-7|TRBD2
TGCGCCAGCAGCCAAGCCGTGACTAGCGGGAGGGCCGACGAGCAGTACTTC
CASSQAVTSGRADEQYF
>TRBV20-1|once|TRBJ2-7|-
TGCAGTGCTAGTCATAGCTACGAGCAGTACTTC
CSASHSYEQYF
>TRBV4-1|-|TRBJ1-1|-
TGCGCCAGCAGCCAAGATAACCCAATCTCGAGGGCTTTCTTT
CASSQDNPISRAFF
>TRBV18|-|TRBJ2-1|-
TGTGCCAGCTCACCAGGTCGGGGGAATCGAGACAATGAGCAGTTCTTC
CASSPGRGNRDNEQFF
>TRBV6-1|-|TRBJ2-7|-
TGTGCCAGCAGCGCCCGGGGGTACGAGCAGTACTTC
CASSARGYEQYF
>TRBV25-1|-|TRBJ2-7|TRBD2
TGTGCCAGCAGTGAAGGAGCGGGAGGCTTCCCCTACGAGCAGTACTTC
CASSEGAGGFPYEQYF
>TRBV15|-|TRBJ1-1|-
TGTGCCACCAGCAGAGATAATGAACAGGGCAACACTGAAGCTTTCTTT
CATSRDNEQGNTEAFF
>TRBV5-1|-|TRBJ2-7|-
TGCGCCAGCAGCTCCGGACCGGGCGGGGCCGAGCAGTACTTC
CASSSGPGGAEQYF
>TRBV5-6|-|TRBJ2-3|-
TGTGCCAGCTTCCCTCCGGGGGACACAGATACGCAGTATTTT
CASFPPGDTDTQYF
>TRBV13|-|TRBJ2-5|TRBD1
TGTGCCAGCAGCCCAAGGACAGGGGAAGAGACCCAGTACTTC
CASSPRTGEETQYF
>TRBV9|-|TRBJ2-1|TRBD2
TGTGCCAGCAGCGATTCCCCGGGACTAGGTGGTGAGGTGCAGTTCTTC
CASSDSPGLGGEVQFF
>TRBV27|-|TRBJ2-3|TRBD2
TGTGCCAGCAGTTTACTAGCGGGCACAGATACGCAGTATTTT
CASSLLAGTDTQYF
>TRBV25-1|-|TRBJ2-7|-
TGTGCCAGCAGTGTCCGTCTTCCAGCGAACTCCTACGAGCAGTACTTC
CASSVRLPANSYEQYF
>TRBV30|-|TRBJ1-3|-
TGTGCCTGGAGTGTACGGGGGGACACCATATATTTT
CAWSVRGDTIYF
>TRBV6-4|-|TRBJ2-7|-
TGTGCCAGCGGGGGCGAACGAGCTTACGAGCAGTACTTC
CASGGERAYEQYF
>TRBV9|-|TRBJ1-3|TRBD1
TGTGCCAGCAGCGTAGCTGAGGGACAGGGAACACATTTT
CASSVAEGQGTHF
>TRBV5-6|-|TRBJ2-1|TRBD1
TGTGCCAGCAGCCCCCACCCAAAACCGGGACAGGTGTACAATGAGCAGTTCTTC
CASSPHPKPGQVYNEQFF
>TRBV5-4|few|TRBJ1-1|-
TGTGCCAGCAGCCCTGGGGCAGGGTTCCCGAACACTGAAGCTTTCTTT
CASSPGAGFPNTEAFF
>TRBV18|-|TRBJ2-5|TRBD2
TGTGCCAGCTCACCTAGGACTAGCGGGAGAGTCAAAGAGACCCAGTACTTC
CASSPRTSGRVKETQYF
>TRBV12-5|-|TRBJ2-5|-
TGTGCTAGTGGTTTGAAAGAGGGTGAGACCCAGTACTTC
CASGLKEGETQYF
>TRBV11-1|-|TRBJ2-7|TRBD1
TGTGCCAGCAGCCCTCGGGACAGCGAGCAGTACTTC
CASSPRDSEQYF
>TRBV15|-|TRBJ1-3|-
TGTGCCACCAGCAGAGATGATCAGGGACTCTCTGGAAACACCATATATTTT
CATSRDDQGLSGNTIYF
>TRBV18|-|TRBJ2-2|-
TGTGCCAGCGTACAGAAGGGGAAGTCGGGCACCGGGGAGCTGTTTTTT
CASVQKGKSGTGELFF
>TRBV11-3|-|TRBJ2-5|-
TGTGCCAGCAGCCCAACGACAGACTTACAAGAGACCCAGTACTTC
CASSPTTDLQETQYF
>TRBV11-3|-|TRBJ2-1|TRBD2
TGTGCCAGCAGCTTAGACAGCGGACTAGCGGGGTCCTACAATGAGCAGTTCTTC
CASSLDSGLAGSYNEQFF
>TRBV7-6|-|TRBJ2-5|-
TGTGCCAGCAGCTTAGTCCACAGACAAGAGACCCAGTACTTC
CASSLVHRQETQYF
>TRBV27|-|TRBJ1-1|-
TGTGCCAGCGGACTGTTACCTGGACCAGCAAGGAACACTGAAGCTTTCTTT
CASGLLPGPARNTEAFF
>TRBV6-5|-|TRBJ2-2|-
TGTGCCAGCGTGAGAGGTTACACCGGGGAGCTGTTTTTT
CASVRGYTGELFF
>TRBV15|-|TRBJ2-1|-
TGTGCCACCAGCAGGGCACTCTCGGGGAACAATGAGCAGTTCTTC
CATSRALSGNNEQFF
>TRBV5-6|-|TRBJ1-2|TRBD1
TGTGCCAGCACGCAGGGGGCCCGTCCAGGTGGCTACACCTTC
CASTQGARPGGYTF
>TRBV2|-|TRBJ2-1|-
TGTGCCAGCAGACTGCTAGCTCCCTACAATGAGCAGTTCTTC
CASRLLAPYNEQFF
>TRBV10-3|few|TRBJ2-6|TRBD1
TGTGCCATCAGTGAGTCGGCCAGGGGGCCAAGGGACCCTGGGGCCAACGTCCTGACTTTC
CAISESARGPRDPGANVLTF
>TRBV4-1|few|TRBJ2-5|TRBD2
TGCGCCAGCAGCCAGGGATCTAGCGGGAGGGCCAGGGAGACCCAGTACTTC
CASSQGSSGRARETQYF
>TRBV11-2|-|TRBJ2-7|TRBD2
TGTGCCAGCAGTTTGACTAGCGGGAATACCGACTTC
CASSLTSGNTDF
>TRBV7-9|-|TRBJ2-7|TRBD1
TGTGCCAGCAGCTTAGCGGCGGGACAGGGGGCCCACGAGCAGTACTTC
CASSLAAGQGAHEQYF
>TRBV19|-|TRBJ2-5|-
TGTGCCAGTAGTATGGCACGATCAGGGGAGACCCAGTACTTC
CASSMARSGETQYF
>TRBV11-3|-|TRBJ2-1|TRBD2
TGTGCCAGCAGCTACGGCGTAGCGGGAGATCTTGAGCAGTTCTTC
CASSYGVAGDLEQFF
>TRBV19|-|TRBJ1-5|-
TGTGCCAGTAGTACGGGATCTTCCGGACAGTATCAGCCCCAGCATTTT
CASSTGSSGQYQPQHF
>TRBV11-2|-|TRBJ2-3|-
TGTGCCAGCAGCGAAAACCAGGGGGGCGGCACAGATACGCAGTATTTT
CASSENQGGGTDTQYF
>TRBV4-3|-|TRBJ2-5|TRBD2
TGCGCCAGCAGCCCGGGGACTAACGAGACCCAGTACTTC
CASSPGTNETQYF
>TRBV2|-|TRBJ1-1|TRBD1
TGTGCCAGCAGTGAAGTCTGGGCAGGGGGCATGAACACTGAAGCTTTCTTT
CASSEVWAGGMNTEAFF
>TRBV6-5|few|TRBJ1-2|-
TGTGCCAGCAGTCCCCAGGGTGGTGGCTACACCTTC
CASSPQGGGYTF
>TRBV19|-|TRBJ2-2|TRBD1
TGTGCCAGTTTGAGGGCAGGGGGCACCGGGGAGCTGTTTTTT
CASLRAGGTGELFF
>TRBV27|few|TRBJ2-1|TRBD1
TGTGCCAGCAGTTTGTCCCCCGTGACAGGGTACAATGAGCAGTTCTTC
CASSLSPVTGYNEQFF
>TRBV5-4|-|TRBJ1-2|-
TGTGCCAGCAGCTTGATGGCTCCCGGAGGGGGCTACACCTTC
CASSLMAPGGGYTF
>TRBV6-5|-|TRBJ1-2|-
TGTGCCAGCAGTTACTCGGCGCGGGCGGGGGTTTATGGCTACACCTTC
CASSYSARAGVYGYTF
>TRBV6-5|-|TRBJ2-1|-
TGTGCCAGCACCTGCTCGGGAGTTCCCTACAATGAGCAGTTCTTC
CASTCSGVPYNEQFF